The 19 T cell receptor beta chains below all came from one sample that was sequenced in a study of blood T cells in healthy people across ages. Alongside a J-beta primer mix, a sample-barcoded 5' primer served in a second PCR lasting roughly 7 to 12 cycles. TCRdb analysed the 5' RACE reads with MiXCR anew, one entry per CDR3 protein. The sample holds fewer than 750,000 distinct CDR3 sequences, 47% seen once. The sequenced sample was blood. The receptors stem from a man older than 75 in good health.

This clonotype was seen only a few times. The rearrangement uses TRBV9 and TRBJ2-1, with a possible D match to TRBD2 (5 bases). V lost 0 bases, J lost 0 bases, and 10 bases lay in between. CDR1 and CDR2 (germline): SGDLS, YYNGEE. The CDR3 has 16 amino acids. CDR3 in DNA: TGTGCCAGCAGCGTAGGATCTGGGAGCTCCTACAATGAGCAGTTCTTC. Protein sequence: CASSVGSGSSYNEQFF.

This clonotype was found a few times. V is TRBV7-2 and J is TRBJ2-7, with 11 bases that match TRBD2. Germline values: CDR1 SGHTA, CDR2 FQGNSA. The CDR3 has 17 residues. V was clipped by 0 bases and J by 1 base; unmatched bases: 5. The CDR3 is CASSLASGRGGSYEQYF. CDR3 in DNA: TGTGCCAGCAGCTTAGCTAGCGGGAGGGGTGGGTCCTACGAGCAGTACTTC.

This chain connects TRBV25-1 to TRBJ1-2; 9 positions match TRBD1. Germline values: CDR1 MGHDK, CDR2 SYGVNS. This CDR3 region has 15 residues. V shed 5 bases and J 4 bases; nucleotides not matched to a gene: 8. The CDR3 spells CASSSHRGHGYGYTF. In DNA form, the CDR3 reads TGTGCCAGCAGTTCTCACAGGGGGCACGGCTATGGCTACACCTTC.

This clonotype has only a few counts. The chain has TRBV7-2 and TRBJ2-3, with unresolved D. This CDR3 is built from 12 residues. With 5 bases removed from V and 11 bases from J, the gap between germline ends came to 14 bases. Germline CDR1 and CDR2: SGHTA and FQGNSA. Written as DNA, the CDR3 is TGTGCCAGCAGCCCGACCCGATTCGGGCAGTATTTT. This translates into CASSPTRFGQYF.

The chain joins TRBV12-3 or TRBV12-4 to TRBJ2-7; 7 nucleotides line up with TRBD2. V was clipped by 6 bases and J by 3 bases; unmatched bases: 5. The CDR3 contains 13 residues. CDR3 amino acids: CASSASGGYEQYF. Written as DNA, the CDR3 is TGTGCCAGCAGCGCATCGGGGGGCTACGAGCAGTACTTC.

Of note for this clonotype: A read error may produce the germline difference seen at one junction end. In DNA form, the CDR3 reads TGTGTCAGCAGCCCGTCTGGATGGGGATCTCGCTATGGCTACACCTTC. Residues: CVSSPSGWGSRYGYTF. The chain recombines TRBV7-2 with TRBJ1-2; D remains unclear. There are 16 residues in the CDR3. Germline V lookup: CDR1 SGHTA, CDR2 FQGNSA.

V is TRBV7-2 and J is TRBJ2-2, with D hard to call. This CDR3 is built from 13 residues. Trimming left V 4 bases short and J 5 bases short, with 8 bases between. Per the germline V gene, CDR1 is SGHTA and CDR2 is FQGNSA. CDR3 in DNA: TGTGCCAGCAGCTGGGGTCAAACCGGGGAGCTGTTTTTT. This sequence encodes CASSWGQTGELFF.

The chain has TRBV7-6 and TRBJ2-4; D is uncertain. With the DNA end fitting TRBJ2-7 better, the J assignment may be wrong. There are 14 residues in the CDR3. The germline V gene encodes CDR1 SGHVS and CDR2 FNYEAQ. The CDR3, as DNA: TGTGCCAGCAGCAACGACCCGCTGGCATACGAGCAGTACTTC. The encoded protein is CASSNDPLAYEQYF.

In its sample, this clonotype was seen many times. The rearrangement uses TRBV27 and TRBJ2-7; D might be TRBD1 (5 bases). Germline CDR1 and CDR2: MNHEY and SMNVEV (reference sequence). The length of the CDR3 is 15 residues. V was pared by 7 bases and J by 1 base, with 17 bases between. Here the CDR3 DNA reads TGTGCCAGCACTAAGGGGATAGGCGGTTCCTACGAGCAGTACTTC. Translating gives CASTKGIGGSYEQYF.

Details on this clonotype: Germline and junction disagree at one end, which may indicate a read error. The chain combines TRBV28 with TRBJ2-3; D is perhaps TRBD1 (5 bases). The germline V gene has CDR1 MDHEN and CDR2 SYDVKM. CDR3 size: 14 residues. CDR3 nucleotides: TGTGCCTGCAGTTTTTTACAGGGCACAGATACGCAGTATTTT. Translated: CACSFLQGTDTQYF.

The rearrangement links TRBV24-1 to TRBJ2-3; D gene ambiguous. V was pared by 6 bases and J by 5 bases, with 14 bases between. There are 14 residues in the CDR3. Germline CDR1 and CDR2: KGHDR and SFDVKD. The CDR3 bases are TGTGCCACCAGTACAGTTGGAGTCATAGATACGCAGTATTTT. It yields the protein CATSTVGVIDTQYF.

This chain links TRBV20-1 with TRBJ1-5; tentatively, D is TRBD1 (5 bases). The CDR3 covers 15 residues. V lost 0 bases, J lost 6 bases, and 15 bases lay in between. CDR1 is DFQATT, CDR2 SNEGSKA, per germline (reference sequence). The CDR3 protein is CSARDPAGPGQPQHF. In DNA form, the CDR3 reads TGCAGTGCTAGAGACCCGGCAGGGCCGGGTCAGCCCCAGCATTTT.

The chain has TRBV6-6 and TRBJ1-5; the D gene is possibly TRBD1 (5 bases). Trimming took off 7 bases at V and 7 bases at J, with 20 bases between the two ends. Germline CDR1 and CDR2: MNHNY and SVGAGI (reference sequence). The CDR3 has 15 residues. CDR3 sequence reads: CASNPSGPEMQPQHF. In nucleotides, the CDR3 is TGTGCCAGCAATCCCTCGGGACCCGAGATGCAGCCCCAGCATTTT.

The chain links TRBV27 to TRBJ2-3; 7 nucleotides line up with TRBD1. CDR1 and CDR2 (germline): MNHEY, SMNVEV (reference sequence). The junction had 8 bases not matched to a gene; V was cut back by 10 bases and J by 4 bases. The CDR3 spans 13 residues. In nucleotides, the CDR3 is TGTGCCACCCAGACAGGGACGGCAGATACGCAGTATTTT. It encodes CATQTGTADTQYF.

This clonotype was counted between two and nine times. J is TRBJ2-1 and V is TRBV7-9; weak D call: TRBD1 (6 bases). There are 15 residues in the CDR3. V gave up 3 bases and J gave up 7 bases, with 16 bases separating them. Germline V gene sequence: CDR1 SEHNR, CDR2 FQNEAQ (reference sequence). The CDR3 nucleotides are TGTGCCAGCAGCTTTGTACAGGGTTGGAGTAATGAGCAGTTCTTC. Protein product: CASSFVQGWSNEQFF.

V and J are TRBV20-1 and TRBJ2-1; 14 bases match TRBD2. Losses at the gene ends were 3 bases for V and 4 bases for J; bases not matched to a gene: 2. Germline values: CDR1 DFQATT, CDR2 SNEGSKA (reference sequence). The CDR3 is made up of 15 amino acids. The CDR3 sequence is CSASRLAGGYNEQFF. CDR3 nucleotide sequence: TGCAGTGCTAGCCGACTAGCGGGAGGGTACAATGAGCAGTTCTTC.

This clonotype was counted between two and nine times. V usage is TRBV7-3 and J usage is TRBJ2-3; 10 nucleotides align to TRBD1. This CDR3 is built from 12 residues. The germline CDR1 and CDR2 sequences are SGHTA and FQGTGA. The ends lost 5 bases at V and 11 bases at J; junction bases unmatched: 4. The chain's CDR3 is CASSPGTGEQYF. CDR3 sequence (DNA): TGTGCCAGCAGCCCCGGGACAGGGGAGCAGTATTTT.

In its sample, this clonotype was seen once. The V gene is TRBV20-1, the J gene TRBJ2-7, with 7 bases aligning to TRBD2. The CDR3 has 12 residues. Trimming took 5 bases from V and 4 from J; bases not matched to a gene: 5. CDR1 and CDR2 from the germline V gene are DFQATT and SNEGSKA (reference sequence). In DNA form, the CDR3 reads TGCAGTGCTGCGGGGGACGGATACGAGCAGTACTTC. Residues: CSAAGDGYEQYF.

This rearrangement joins TRBV20-1 to TRBJ2-3; no firm D call. V lost 6 bases and J lost 3, with 4 bases in between. Germline loops: CDR1 DFQATT, CDR2 SNEGSKA (reference sequence). There are 10 residues in the CDR3. The CDR3 region is CSAWTDTQYF. The CDR3 region has the DNA TGCAGTGCGTGGACAGATACGCAGTATTTT.